This T cell receptor (beta chain) was recovered during a study of blood T cells in healthy people across ages (dated by TCRdb to about 2015). With regard to the full study: In model experiments, template switching captured about one uniquely barcoded TCR beta cDNA molecule for every two T cells. To track age-related changes in TCR beta repertoire diversity, the study relied on deep sequencing normalized with unique cDNA molecular identifiers. Four age groups were formed from the donors: young (average 16 years), middle-aged (just under 40), aged (approximately 60) and long-lived (82). To avoid experimental bias, donors of different ages were randomly spread across the sequencing lanes. For two donors (one aged 18 to 29 and one aged 80 or older), the study analyzed two additional independent replicas of 1 million unique cDNA reads from the same blood draw.

About this clonotype: The antigen it recognizes is unknown. The sample holds no much larger clone one base away, and base qualities are not on file.

The receptor library was made with 5' RACE. This sample was sequenced with an Illumina HiSeq 2500. A second PCR of about 6 to 11 cycles was performed with a sample-barcoded 5' primer and a J-beta primer mix. A template-switch 5' adaptor carrying 12 random nucleotides introduced a unique molecular identifier onto each TCR beta cDNA molecule. Each sample yielded at least 3 million CDR3-containing paired-end reads. The Mint cDNA synthesis kit, primed by a TRBC-specific oligonucleotide, was used to synthesize first-strand cDNA from all RNA. Following uracil-DNA glycosylase treatment, all cDNA underwent a first 18-cycle PCR with the universal primers M1SS and BC2_uni_R. In the original analysis: For normalization, 1 million high-quality reads were randomly selected from each sample, with every read carrying a distinct molecular identifier. Instead of being binned into consensus sequences, reads that shared molecular identifiers were thrown out. MiTCR, with a Q25 quality threshold and the strictest error-elimination algorithm, was used for CDR3 identification, clonotype clustering and error correction. Lower-bound total TCR beta diversity was estimated with a nonparametric unseen species model using Euler transformation. Clones were called with MiXCR by TCRdb after fastp trimmed the public reads at Q25, and only in-frame beta chains were retained. Rows merge per CDR3 protein into single entries with the most common DNA and genes. TCRdb, not the authors, supplied the V and J calls. The sample records 550,000 to 700,000 distinct CDR3 sequences, roughly 29% of which are singletons. The ten largest make up 18% of the sample.

Including the terminal cysteine and phenylalanine, the CDR3 comprises 12 residues. The retained sequence is limited to the CDR3, 36 bases, with the frame set at the first base. CDR1 and CDR2, per the germline V gene, are SQVTM and ANQGSEA. Overall study results and their limits: The percentage of naive T cells measured by flow cytometry correlated strongly with observed TCR beta diversity. Because profiling used bulk unsorted PBMCs, naive and antigen-experienced compartments could not be compared conclusively. Estimates of total diversity based on one million sequenced T cells were considered lower bounds and underestimates. Compared with the aged group, the long-lived group had more naive CD4+ T cells, fewer expanded clones and increased TCR diversity, a pattern suggesting age selection. As age increased, observed TCR beta diversity per million T cells dropped in a roughly linear way, and a significant reduction was already evident by age 40. Because donor CMV infection status was unknown, age-related changes in expanded clonotypes were potentially confounded.

Donors were 35 to 40 systemically healthy Caucasian individuals from Russia aged roughly 6 to 90 years. Approximately 11 milliliters of peripheral blood were drawn from each donor into EDTA-treated Vacutainer tubes. PBMCs were isolated by Ficoll-Paque density-gradient centrifugation, with at least 6 million obtained per sample. Trizol reagent was used to extract total RNA from the PBMCs, yielding at least 6 micrograms per sample. For every donor, flow cytometry on a PBMC aliquot measured the percentage of naive CD45RAhigh/CD27high T cells. The receptor was isolated from an older woman in good health. Sequencing was done on a sample of blood. The V gene is TRBV29-1 and the J gene is TRBJ2-5; a weak D assignment points to TRBD1 (5 bases agree). The DNA end is a closer match to TRBJ2-7, so the J assignment may be wrong. This receptor carries the CDR3 CSVETDSYEQYF. Here is the DNA: TGCAGCGTAGAAACAGACAGTTACGAGCAGTACTTC.